There are many counts of the clone carrying this T cell receptor beta chain. Covering alpha and beta chains, TRAV- and TRBV-specific primers were used for the first-strand cDNA. TCRs were put through around 20 PCR cycles of amplification with Phusion. A constant-region primer and the V-primer adapter served as the primer pair. Isolated mRNA was amplified by in vitro transcription. TCRdb called the reads again in MiXCR, with one record for every CDR3 protein. Here the sample spans 80,000 to 90,000 distinct CDR3 sequences, 15% to 20% being singletons. This entry is derived from a study of low-dose radiotherapy and immunotherapy resistance in tumors. Background on the study: Nivolumab was given to patients as a 240 mg flat dose every two weeks, and ipilimumab at 1 mg/kg every six weeks. Both were delivered intravenously. The 200 mg/m2 dose of intravenous cyclophosphamide was given every two weeks, one day before radiation and immunotherapy.

The time point was: before trial treatment. The study gave donors nivolumab, ipilimumab, aspirin, low-dose cyclophosphamide and low-dose radiotherapy. This TCR was sampled from a male donor with prostate cancer. The sample here was PBMCs, taken before treatment.

In nucleotides, the CDR3 is TGTGCCAGCAGCCCGGAGGGCGGGGCGGAGACCCAGTACTTC. Protein sequence: CASSPEGGAETQYF. The genes are TRBV11-2 and TRBJ2-5, with D maybe TRBD2 (6 bases). Trimming stripped 5 bases from V and 5 bases from J, with 15 bases between. The CDR3 has 14 residues. Per the germline V gene, CDR1 is SGHAT and CDR2 is FQNNGV.